Each of the 3 T cell receptor beta chains below was sequenced from the same sample in a study of T cell changes during pregnancy in multiple sclerosis. Sequencing used immunoSEQ multiplex PCR; TCRdb keeps in-frame clones, though not all of them. The sample shows 25,000 to 35,000 clones, roughly nine tenths of them seen only once. The material sequenced was CD4+ T cells from peripheral blood mononuclear cells, taken in the second trimester of pregnancy. All receptors come from a female donor in good health, enrolled as a control in a pregnancy study.

This chain joins TRBV12-5 and TRBJ1-1; D is unclear. This CDR3 region has 14 residues. From germline, CDR1 is LGHNT and CDR2 FRNRAP. Trimming removed 8 bases from V and 5 bases from J, with 18 bases in between. The CDR3 here is CASLVGVRETEAFF. The CDR3 DNA sequence: TGTGCTAGTCTTGTTGGGGTTAGGGAGACTGAAGCTTTCTTT. The full variable domain, rest sourced from reference TRBV12-5 and TRBJ1-1, is DARVTQTPRHKVTEMGQEVTMRCQPILGHNTVFWYRQTMMQGLELLAYFRNRAPLDDSGMPKDRFSAEMPDATLATLKIQPSEPRDSAVYFCASLVGVRETEAFFGQGTRLTVV.

The chain is built from TRBV25-1 and TRBJ2-1, with a possible D match to TRBD2 (5 bases). In germline, CDR1 is MGHDK, CDR2 SYGVNS. V gave up 2 bases and J gave up 7 bases, with 9 bases separating them. This CDR3 region has 13 residues. The CDR3 is CASSEPGSNEQFF. The DNA for the CDR3 is TGTGCCAGCAGTGAACCGGGAAGTAATGAGCAGTTCTTC.

The chain is built from TRBV12-5 and TRBJ2-2; 11 bases agree with TRBD1. V trimming: 5 bases; J trimming: 7 bases; junction bases outside the gene matches: 3. Germline values: CDR1 LGHNT, CDR2 FRNRAP. The CDR3 covers 14 residues. The CDR3 loop reads CASGTGQGVGELFF. DNA for the CDR3: TGTGCTAGTGGTACGGGACAGGGGGTCGGGGAGCTGTTTTTT.